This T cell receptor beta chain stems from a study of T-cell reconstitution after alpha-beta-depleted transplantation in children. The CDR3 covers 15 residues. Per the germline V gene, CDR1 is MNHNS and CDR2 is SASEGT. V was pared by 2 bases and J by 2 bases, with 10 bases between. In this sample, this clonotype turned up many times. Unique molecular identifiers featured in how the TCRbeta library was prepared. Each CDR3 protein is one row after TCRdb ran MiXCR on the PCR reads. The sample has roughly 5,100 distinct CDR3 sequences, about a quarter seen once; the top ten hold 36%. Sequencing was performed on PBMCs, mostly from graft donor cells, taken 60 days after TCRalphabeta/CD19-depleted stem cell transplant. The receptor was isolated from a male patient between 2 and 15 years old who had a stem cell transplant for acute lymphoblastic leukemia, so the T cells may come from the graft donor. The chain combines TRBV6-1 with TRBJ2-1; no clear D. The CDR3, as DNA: TGTGCCAGCAGTGAAACCAGGAGAACCTACAATGAGCAGTTCTTC. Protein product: CASSETRRTYNEQFF.